This T cell receptor beta chain was identified in a study of OX40 agonist ivuxolimab in advanced cancers. Overall study: Males comprised 82.7% of the group, whose mean age was approximately 60 years (range roughly 20 to 90). Partial response was recorded in three patients: one hepatocellular carcinoma and two cutaneous melanoma cases. Study observations and caveats: Blood T cells, both CD4+ and CD8+, expanded clonally by week 6 at 0.1 to 3.0 mg/kg.

Note on this clone: Its antigen is undetermined.

Peripheral blood came from all dose cohorts at three timepoints. Germline V CDR1 and CDR2: SGHAT, FQNNGV. V shed 1 base and J shed 6 bases, with 12 bases lying between them. The CDR3 has 14 residues. Profiling relied on immunoSEQ multiplex PCR, and the TCRdb table lists in-frame clones only, not all of them. The table includes 60,000 to 75,000 clones, more than 70% detected once. The chain uses TRBV11-2 and TRBJ1-2; D not certain. This TCR derives from an adult with an advanced solid tumor such as melanoma, head and neck, liver or kidney cancer. The sample in question was CD4+ or CD8+ T cells sorted from blood, obtained in a trial of the OX40 agonist ivuxolimab. CDR3 sequence: CASSLVPGRDGYTF. Here the CDR3 DNA reads TGTGCCAGCAGCTTAGTGCCGGGAAGGGATGGCTACACCTTC.